The T cell receptor beta chain described here comes from a study of PD-L1 blockade in urothelial cancer. Study information: In terms of prior chemotherapy, patients had received 0 to 3 regimens. Across blood samples, T cells had a median count of approximately 130,000. Blood analysis was done at 3 weeks (second dose) and 6 weeks after treatment began.

V was pared by 3 bases and J by 3 bases, with 0 bases of the junction left unmatched. The CDR3 is made up of 13 amino acids. Per germline, CDR1 SGHRS and CDR2 YFSETQ. The data were produced by immunoSEQ multiplex PCR, yet TCRdb's version contains in-frame clones alone and is incomplete. The sample has some 60,000 clones; about 82% are singletons. This material consisted of PBMCs, taken around atezolizumab (anti-PD-L1) treatment. This receptor was taken from a man aged 45-65 years with urothelial cancer. The chain combines TRBV5-1 with TRBJ1-3; 7 bases map to TRBD1. The CDR3 spells CASSWDSGNTIYF. The DNA for the CDR3 is TGCGCCAGCAGCTGGGACAGTGGAAACACCATATATTTT.